This T cell receptor (beta chain) emerged from a study of Ad26.COV2.S vaccination and SARS-CoV-2 variants. For the study at large: Each vaccinee took Ad26.COV2.S intramuscularly, once or twice 56 days apart.

Described treatment: around 19 received Ad26.COV2.S at low or high dose, single or two shots; 5 received placebo; per-sample allocation not given. Samples came from day 63 after the first vaccine or placebo injection. Boston provided a donor who was an adult aged 18-55 years. Wuhan-strain spike was delivered by a replication-incompetent Ad26 vector. Study-level findings and limits: Those who received the vaccine showed greater spike-specific TCR breadth than those given placebo.

Data came from immunoSEQ multiplex PCR; TCRdb stores just in-frame clones and leaves some out. The data show 400,000 to 450,000 clones, around 91% seen once. As regards this clone: Its antigen remains unidentified.

This CDR3 has 15 amino acids. Germline CDR1 and CDR2: SNHLY and FYNNEI. Unmatched junction bases numbered 0, after V lost 3 bases and J lost 3 bases. The clonotype originates from a person aged 18 to 59 who received the Ad26.COV2.S COVID-19 vaccine or a placebo. The specimen was peripheral blood, collected in a trial of Ad26.COV2.S vaccine versus placebo. The chain links TRBV2 to TRBJ2-5, with TRBD2 identical over 14 bases. CDR3 in DNA: TGTGCCAGCAGTGAGGGACTAGCGGGAGAAGAGACCCAGTACTTC. Its translation: CASSEGLAGEETQYF. Drawing the rest from reference TRBV2 and TRBJ2-5, the complete variable domain is EPEVTQTPSHQVTQMGQEVILRCVPISNHLYFYWYRQILGQKVEFLVSFYNNEISEKSEIFDDQFSVERPDGSNFTLKIRSTKLEDSAMYFCASSEGLAGEETQYFGPGTRLLVL.